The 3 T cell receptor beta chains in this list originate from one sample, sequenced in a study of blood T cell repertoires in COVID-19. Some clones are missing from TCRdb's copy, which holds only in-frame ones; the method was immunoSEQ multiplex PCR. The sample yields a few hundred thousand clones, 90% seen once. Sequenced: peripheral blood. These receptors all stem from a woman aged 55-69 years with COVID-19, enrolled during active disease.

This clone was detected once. In DNA, the CDR3 is TGTGCCAGCATCAAGGGCGGGGGGAACTATGGCTACACCTTC. Residues: CASIKGGGNYGYTF. This rearrangement joins TRBV7-9 to TRBJ1-2, with D tentatively TRBD1 (5 bases). In germline, CDR1 is SEHNR, CDR2 FQNEAQ (reference sequence). This CDR3 spans 14 amino acids. Trimming took 7 bases from V and 2 from J, leaving 14 bases between them.

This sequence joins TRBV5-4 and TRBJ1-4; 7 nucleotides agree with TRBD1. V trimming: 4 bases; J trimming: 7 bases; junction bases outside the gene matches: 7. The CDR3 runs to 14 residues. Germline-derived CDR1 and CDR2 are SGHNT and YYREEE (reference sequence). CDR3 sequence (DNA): TGTGCCAGCAGCCTAGACAGGGCGTCTGAAAAACTGTTTTTT. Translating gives CASSLDRASEKLFF.

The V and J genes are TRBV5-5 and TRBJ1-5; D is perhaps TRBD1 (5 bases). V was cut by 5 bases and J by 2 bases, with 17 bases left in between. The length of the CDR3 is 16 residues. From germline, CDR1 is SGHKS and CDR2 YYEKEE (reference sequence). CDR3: CASSQGLLGGNQPQHF. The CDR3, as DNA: TGTGCCAGCAGTCAGGGACTCCTGGGGGGCAATCAGCCCCAGCATTTT. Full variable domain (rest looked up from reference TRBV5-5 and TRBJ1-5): DAGVTQSPTHLIKTRGQQVTLRCSPISGHKSVSWYQQVLGQGPQFIFQYYEKEERGRGNFPDRFSARQFPNYSSELNVNALLLGDSALYLCASSQGLLGGNQPQHFGDGTRLSIL.